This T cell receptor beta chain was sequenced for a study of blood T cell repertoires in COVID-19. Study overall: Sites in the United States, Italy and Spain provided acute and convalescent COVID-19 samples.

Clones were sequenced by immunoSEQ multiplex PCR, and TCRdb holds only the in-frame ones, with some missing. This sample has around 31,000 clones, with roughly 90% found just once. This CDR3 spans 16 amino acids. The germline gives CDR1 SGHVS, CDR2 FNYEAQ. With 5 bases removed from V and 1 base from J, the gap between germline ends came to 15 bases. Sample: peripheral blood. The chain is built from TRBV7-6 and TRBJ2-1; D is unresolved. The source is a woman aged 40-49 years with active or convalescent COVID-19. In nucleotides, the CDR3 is TGTGCCAGCAGCCCGCCGGGTCGCACTTCCTACAATGAGCAGTTCTTC. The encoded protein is CASSPPGRTSYNEQFF.